Below, one TCR beta chain is given with its context. This entry belongs to a study of graft-versus-host responses after intestinal transplantation. The V end lost 6 bases, the J end lost 6 bases, and 8 bases lay between the germline ends. The germline CDR1 and CDR2 sequences are MNHEY and SVGAGI. The CDR3 contains 11 residues. Libraries were prepared by immunoSEQ multiplex PCR; TCRdb keeps only in-frame clonotypes and omits some of them. The sample gives around 12,000 clones, 80% to 95% of which show up once; about 4.4% is in the top ten. This sequence joins TRBV6-5 and TRBJ1-1; D unresolved. This clonotype was obtained from a human patient who received an intestinal transplant, so some T cells may come from the graft donor. This sample comprised PBMCs, obtained about 32 months after intestinal transplantation. Here the CDR3 reads CASRAPPEAFF. CDR3 DNA: TGTGCCAGCAGGGCCCCCCCTGAAGCTTTCTTT.